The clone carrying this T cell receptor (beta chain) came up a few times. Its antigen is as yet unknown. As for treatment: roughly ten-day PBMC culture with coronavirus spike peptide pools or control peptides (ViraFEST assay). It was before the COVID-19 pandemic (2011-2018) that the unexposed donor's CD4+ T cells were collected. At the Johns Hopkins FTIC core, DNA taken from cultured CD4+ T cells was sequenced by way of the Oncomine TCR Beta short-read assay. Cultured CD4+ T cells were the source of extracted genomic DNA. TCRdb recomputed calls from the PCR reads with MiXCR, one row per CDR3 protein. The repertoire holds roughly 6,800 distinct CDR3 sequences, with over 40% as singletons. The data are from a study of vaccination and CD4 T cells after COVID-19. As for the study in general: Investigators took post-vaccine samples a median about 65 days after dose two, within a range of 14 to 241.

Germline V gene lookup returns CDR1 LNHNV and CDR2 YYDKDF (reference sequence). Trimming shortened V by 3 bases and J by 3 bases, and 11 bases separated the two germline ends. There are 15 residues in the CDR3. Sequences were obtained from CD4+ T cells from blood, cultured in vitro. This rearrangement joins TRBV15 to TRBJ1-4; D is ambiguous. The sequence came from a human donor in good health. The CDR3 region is CATSSLRNPNEKLFF. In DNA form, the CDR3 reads TGTGCCACCAGCAGCTTGCGAAATCCTAATGAAAAACTGTTTTTT.